This is a list of T cell receptor beta chains from one sample in a study of T cells in Graves' hyperthyroidism and ophthalmopathy. A single record per CDR3 protein comes from TCRdb applying MiXCR to the multiplex PCR reads. Here the sample spans around 240,000 distinct CDR3 sequences, roughly 15% being singletons. The specimen was blood. The receptors here all came from a woman between 18 and 29 years old with Graves' ophthalmopathy. Both conserved end residues are trimmed from each CDR3. Each record gives: CDR3 protein, D gene, CDR3 length, J gene, V gene. The D gene is left open where the match is weak.

ATWDSKTGELF,TRBD1,11,TRBJ2-2,TRBV6-1
ASSLFGGDGYT,NA,11,TRBJ1-2,TRBV12-3/TRBV12-4
ASSSFTDSNYEQY,NA,13,TRBJ2-7,TRBV27
ASSLVPDSGEQF,NA,12,TRBJ2-1,TRBV7-2
ATRLGRLAGRYQETQY,TRBD2,16,TRBJ2-5,TRBV15
ASSLERDGHNEQF,NA,13,TRBJ2-1,TRBV7-6
ASNDLVGNTIY,NA,11,TRBJ1-3,TRBV28
ASTKSWGTEAF,NA,11,TRBJ1-1,TRBV19
ATSRSKGDGYT,NA,11,TRBJ1-2,TRBV15
ASSHQGDRGNQPQH,TRBD1,14,TRBJ1-5,TRBV16
ASSPDRGREAF,TRBD1,11,TRBJ1-1,TRBV7-3
SVERVTDTQY,NA,10,TRBJ2-3,TRBV29-1
ASRIGVLTSSYNSPLH,NA,16,TRBJ1-6,TRBV27
ASSFRSSLAGVFDEQF,TRBD2,16,TRBJ2-1,TRBV5-1
ASGPEGILTEAF,NA,12,TRBJ1-1,TRBV3-1
ASSQALGGTDTQY,NA,13,TRBJ2-3,TRBV7-2
ASSSRTGYGYT,TRBD1,11,TRBJ1-2,TRBV28
ASSQGVRSYNEQF,NA,13,TRBJ2-1,TRBV3-1
ASSSRTGGPYEQY,TRBD1,13,TRBJ2-7,TRBV7-6